This T cell receptor beta chain appears in the sequencing data of a study of T cell responses to AZD1222 COVID-19 vaccine. The CDR3 is 17 amino acids. The germline gives CDR1 LNHDA, CDR2 SQIVND (reference sequence). V trimming: 0 bases; J trimming: 2 bases; junction bases outside the gene matches: 10. Clones were sequenced by immunoSEQ multiplex PCR, and TCRdb holds only the in-frame ones, with some missing. Counted here are roughly 120,000 clones, about 88% occurring once; the ten biggest clones make up 6.5% to 8.5%. The chain is built from TRBV19 and TRBJ2-7, with 7 bases lining up with TRBD2. Source: peripheral blood, taken on day 0 of AZD1222 vaccination. This TCR was sampled from an adult in good health. CDR3: CASSIDFRGEGTYEQYF. In DNA form, the CDR3 reads TGTGCCAGTAGTATAGATTTCCGGGGGGAAGGAACCTACGAGCAGTACTTC.